This T cell receptor beta chain is from a study of blood T cell repertoires in COVID-19. Study overall: Sites across the United States, Italy and Spain contributed samples from acute and convalescent COVID-19. PBMCs, B-cell-depleted T cells, or T cells were the source of the cDNA or gDNA that made up the material.

In the original processing: Amplification of reference gene primers provided the estimated nucleated cell counts. Data came from immunoSEQ multiplex PCR; TCRdb stores just in-frame clones and leaves some out. Clone size and V and J calls were adopted from that table, with D and trimming inferred from the DNA. Of approximately 220,000 clones in the sample, approximately 80% were seen once. The CDR3 sequence is 15 residues long. The J segment lost 4 bases and the V segment lost 6 bases, leaving 7 bases of the junction unmatched. Per the germline V gene, CDR1 is LNHDA and CDR2 is SQIVND (reference sequence).

The sequenced sample consisted of peripheral blood. The receptor was isolated from a woman of 80 years or more with acute or convalescent COVID-19. The chain employs TRBV19 and TRBJ2-1, with 9 bases aligning to TRBD2. For the CDR3, the DNA is TGTGCCAGTAGCCCCCGACTAGCGGAATACAATGAGCAGTTCTTC. Encoded protein: CASSPRLAEYNEQFF.